This TCR beta chain was captured by sequencing in a study of blood T cell repertoires in COVID-19. Looking at the study overall: Spain, Italy and the United States supplied samples that represented acute and convalescent COVID-19. T cells, B-cell-depleted T cells, or PBMCs supplied cDNA or gDNA.

The CDR3 sequence is 15 residues long. Deletions cut 7 bases from V and 0 bases from J, with 16 bases between. In germline, CDR1 is SGHNT, CDR2 YYREEE (reference sequence). This table comes from immunoSEQ multiplex PCR, and its TCRdb copy is limited to in-frame clones, with some not included. The data contain approximately 150,000 clones, roughly 84% of them singletons. Only one count was recorded for this clone. The receptor was isolated from a man aged 55 to 70 with acute or convalescent COVID-19. Sequencing was done on a sample of peripheral blood. The V call is TRBV5-4, the J call TRBJ2-5, with D maybe TRBD2 (6 bases). CDR3 residues: CASGDGTGYQETQYF. The CDR3 DNA is TGTGCCAGCGGAGACGGGACTGGGTACCAAGAGACCCAGTACTTC.